This T cell receptor beta chain emerged from a study of blood T cell repertoires in COVID-19. About the research overall: Spain, Italy and the United States supplied samples that represented acute and convalescent COVID-19. In each case, the material was cDNA or gDNA derived from T cells, B-cell-depleted T cells, or PBMCs.

Under the authors' procedure: How many nucleated cells were present was estimated from reference gene primer amplification. The table came from immunoSEQ multiplex PCR; TCRdb's copy has only in-frame clones and leaves some out. V and J calls and clone size are as listed in that table; D and trimming were resolved from the DNA. The sample has some 81,000 clones; about 90% are singletons. The CDR3 is 12 amino acids. Germline CDR1 and CDR2: MDHEN and SYDVKM. The V gene lost 3 bases and the J gene lost 5 bases, with 7 bases spanning the gap. The TCR was taken from a woman aged 45-65 years in a cohort sampled during active COVID-19. The sample was peripheral blood. This chain connects TRBV28 to TRBJ1-1; D unclear. The CDR3 nucleotides read TGTGCCAGCAGTTTGGCCAGGACTGAAGCTTTCTTT. Amino acid sequence: CASSLARTEAFF.